This T cell receptor (beta chain) came from a study of neoadjuvant anti-PD-1 for oral cavity cancer. Blood libraries mostly used roughly 520 ng genomic DNA, six replicates each. The data were produced by immunoSEQ multiplex PCR, yet TCRdb's version contains in-frame clones alone and is incomplete. The sample contains 55,000 to 75,000 clones, around four fifths of which appear only once. Blood cells were analyzed directly, without culture or expansion. With V trimmed by 4 bases and J by 3 bases, 6 bases remained unmatched. This CDR3 is built from 16 residues. Per germline, CDR1 SGHDT and CDR2 YYEEEE. The specimen was PBMCs, collected before nivolumab (anti-PD-1) treatment. The receptor was isolated from a person aged 35-80 years with oral cavity squamous cell carcinoma. V is TRBV5-6 and J is TRBJ2-1, with 11 bases matching TRBD2. Here the CDR3 reads CASSLGLAGYYNEQFF. The CDR3 DNA follows: TGTGCCAGCAGCCTTGGACTAGCGGGTTACTACAATGAGCAGTTCTTC. The full variable domain, with the rest looked up from reference TRBV5-6 and TRBJ2-1, is DAGVTQSPTHLIKTRGQQVTLRCSPKSGHDTVSWYQQALGQGPQFIFQYYEEEERQRGNFPDRFSGHQFPNYSSELNVNALLLGDSALYLCASSLGLAGYYNEQFFGPGTRLTVL.